These 3 T cell receptor beta chains were all obtained from the same sample, sequenced in a study of T cells after yellow fever vaccination. In TCRdb, the 5' RACE reads were re-called with MiXCR into one record per CDR3 protein. The data contain some 250,000 distinct CDR3 sequences, about 3.5% of them seen just once; the ten biggest clones take up under 20%. Specimen: PBMCs, collected 15 days after the yellow fever booster vaccination. The receptors derive from a man aged 18 to 30 who received the YFV17D yellow fever vaccine.

This clonotype was seen many times. This rearrangement joins TRBV20-1 to TRBJ1-4; TRBD1 agrees at 7 bases. There are 13 residues in the CDR3. Looked up from germline, CDR1 is DFQATT and CDR2 is SNEGSKA (reference sequence). The V and J ends lost 6 bases and 8 bases, in that order; junction bases with no gene match: 9. The CDR3 protein is CSAPRTGSEKLFF. The CDR3 nucleotides are TGCAGTGCGCCTCGGACAGGTTCGGAAAAACTGTTTTTT.

This clonotype came up many times. The genes are TRBV20-1 and TRBJ1-2, with 7 bases matching TRBD1. Trimming removed 4 bases from V and 6 bases from J; junction bases left unmatched: 11. The germline V gene has CDR1 DFQATT and CDR2 SNEGSKA (reference sequence). The CDR3 has 14 amino acids. In DNA form, the CDR3 reads TGCAGTGCTACAGGTACAGGGGTTCGAGATGGCTACACCTTC. Amino acid sequence: CSATGTGVRDGYTF.

This clonotype was observed many times. J is TRBJ1-1 and V is TRBV6-5, with D possibly TRBD1 on 5 matching bases. V was clipped by 0 bases and J by 9 bases, with 14 bases between them. Germline V gives CDR1 MNHEY, CDR2 SVGAGI. The CDR3 runs to 14 residues. The CDR3 region is CASSYSGLPGKAFF. CDR3 nucleotides: TGTGCCAGCAGTTACTCCGGACTCCCAGGGAAAGCTTTCTTT.